The 8 T cell receptor beta chains presented below share a single source sample, sequenced in a study of blood T cells in healthy people across ages. PCR was performed a second time for about 6 to 11 cycles using a sample-barcoded 5' primer and a J-beta primer mix. Using its own MiXCR run on the 5' RACE reads, TCRdb lists one record per CDR3 protein. The sample lists around 1.1 million distinct CDR3 sequences; roughly two fifths were seen once. The source material was blood. Every receptor here comes from a man between 18 and 29 years old in good health.

V gene TRBV29-1 combines with J gene TRBJ2-5, with 7 positions matching TRBD2. CDR3 size: 14 residues. CDR1 is SQVTM and CDR2 is ANQGSEA in the germline V gene. V gave up 4 bases and J gave up 1 base; unmatched junction bases: 6. DNA of the CDR3: TGCAGCGTTGTAACGGGGGGAATCCAAGAGACCCAGTACTTC. This sequence encodes CSVVTGGIQETQYF.

A few counts support this clonotype. This rearrangement joins TRBV20-1 to TRBJ2-1; the match to TRBD2 covers 8 bases. The length of the CDR3 is 14 residues. With 6 bases clipped from V and 5 bases from J, the junction kept 9 bases outside the gene matches. CDR1 DFQATT and CDR2 SNEGSKA come from the germline V gene (reference sequence). The DNA for the CDR3 is TGCAGTGCCGGTAACGGGGGGGCCGACAATGAGCAGTTCTTC. Its translation is CSAGNGGADNEQFF.

The chain links TRBV6-5 to TRBJ2-1; 7 bases agree with TRBD2. Germline CDR1 MNHEY, CDR2 SVGAGI. The ends lost 6 bases at V and 1 base at J; junction bases unmatched: 6. The CDR3 length is 15 residues. CDR3 sequence reads: CASRGAGVSYNEQFF. The CDR3 DNA sequence: TGTGCCAGCAGAGGCGCGGGGGTATCCTACAATGAGCAGTTCTTC.

The sample holds a few counts of this clonotype. The chain combines TRBV28 with TRBJ2-4; 9 positions agree with TRBD1. The CDR3 contains 15 residues. V lost 4 bases and J lost 5; bases outside the gene matches: 6. Germline V lookup: CDR1 MDHEN, CDR2 SYDVKM. CDR3 sequence: CASSYLQGAENIQYF. The DNA for the CDR3 is TGTGCCAGCAGTTACCTACAGGGGGCTGAAAACATTCAGTACTTC.

The table lists this clonotype with a few counts. The V call is TRBV5-1, the J call TRBJ1-1, with D unresolved. V was cut by 7 bases and J by 1 base, with 11 bases left in between. This CDR3 contains 13 residues. The germline V gene encodes CDR1 SGHRS and CDR2 YFSETQ. CDR3 DNA sequence: TGCGCCAGCCAGGTCCGCGGGAACACTGAAGCTTTCTTT. The encoded protein is CASQVRGNTEAFF.

The rearrangement joins TRBV24-1 to TRBJ1-1; 7 bases align to TRBD1. CDR1 is KGHDR and CDR2 is SFDVKD in the germline V gene. J lost 1 base, V lost 8 bases, and 21 bases had no gene match. The CDR3 has 19 amino acids. The CDR3 region has the DNA TGTGCCACCACCCTGCCACCCGGGACAGTTCCTAAGTGGAACACTGAAGCTTTCTTT. This encodes CATTLPPGTVPKWNTEAFF.

The J gene is TRBJ2-1, the V gene TRBV6-5, with 11 bases identical to TRBD2. The CDR3 runs 15 residues. V was clipped by 5 bases and J by 4 bases; unmatched bases: 4. Germline values: CDR1 MNHEY, CDR2 SVGAGI. CDR3 sequence: CASSASGGKYNEQFF. CDR3 bases: TGTGCCAGCAGTGCTAGCGGGGGGAAATACAATGAGCAGTTCTTC.

The CDR3 reads CASSPSGTGLYEQYF. CDR3 DNA: TGTGCCAGCAGCCCCTCCGGGACAGGGTTGTACGAGCAGTACTTC. The genes are TRBV4-2 and TRBJ2-4, with 9 positions matching TRBD1. The end of the DNA is better explained by TRBJ2-7, so the J call may be wrong. This CDR3 is 15 amino acids long. Germline V gene lookup returns CDR1 LGHNA and CDR2 YNFKEQ.